This entry is about one TCR beta chain. Its specificity is unknown. The germline V gene encodes CDR1 SEHNR and CDR2 FQNEAQ (reference sequence). The V gene end was trimmed by 5 bases and the J gene end by 3 bases; junction bases not matched to a gene: 8. This CDR3 comprises 16 residues. TCRdb re-analysed the 5' RACE reads in MiXCR, keeping a single row per CDR3 protein. The repertoire holds roughly 190,000 distinct CDR3 sequences, with 11% as singletons. These data originate in a study of T cells after yellow fever vaccination. Study-level findings and limits: Sorted repertoires could include abundant contaminating clonotypes from bulk cells.

The J gene is TRBJ2-2, the V gene TRBV7-9, with TRBD1 identical over 8 bases. The sequencing used CD8+ T cells sorted from PBMCs, collected 15 days after the yellow fever booster vaccination. The source of this sequence is a man aged 18 to 35 who received the YFV17D yellow fever vaccine. CDR3 region: CASSPSRGRDTGELFF. DNA of the CDR3: TGTGCCAGCAGCCCTTCCAGGGGGCGGGACACCGGGGAGCTGTTTTTT.